The source of this TCR beta chain is a study of control samples from healthy donors and cancer patients. Generated by immunoSEQ multiplex PCR, the TCRdb table keeps only in-frame clones and is missing some. The repertoire holds around 100,000 clones, with about 90% as singletons. Trimming cost V 5 bases and J 0 bases, with 8 bases left between them. This CDR3 is built from 13 residues. Germline lookup yields CDR1 LNHDA and CDR2 SQIVND (reference sequence). The receptor was derived from a woman between 45 and 65 years old in good health. This chain links TRBV19 with TRBJ2-7; a weak D match, TRBD2 (5 bases). Sequenced sample: blood. The CDR3 bases are TGTGCCAGTAGTCGGGGTCCCTCCTACGAGCAGTACGTC. This codes for CASSRGPSYEQYV.